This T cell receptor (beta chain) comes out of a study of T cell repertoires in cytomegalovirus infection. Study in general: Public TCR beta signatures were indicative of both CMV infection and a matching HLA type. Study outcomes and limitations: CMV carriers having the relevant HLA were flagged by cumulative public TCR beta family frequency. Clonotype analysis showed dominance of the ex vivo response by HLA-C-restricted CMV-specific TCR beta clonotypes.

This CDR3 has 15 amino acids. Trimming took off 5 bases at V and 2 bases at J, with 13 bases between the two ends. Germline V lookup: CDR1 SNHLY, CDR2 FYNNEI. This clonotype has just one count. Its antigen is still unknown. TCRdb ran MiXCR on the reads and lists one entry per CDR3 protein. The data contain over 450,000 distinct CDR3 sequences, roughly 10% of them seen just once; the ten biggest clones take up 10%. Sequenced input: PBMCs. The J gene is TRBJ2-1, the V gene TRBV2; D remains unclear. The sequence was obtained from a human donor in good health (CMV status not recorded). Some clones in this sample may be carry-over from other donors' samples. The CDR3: CASSRLVGTYNEQFF. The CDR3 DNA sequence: TGTGCCAGCAGTCGGCTCGTTGGCACCTACAATGAGCAGTTCTTC.